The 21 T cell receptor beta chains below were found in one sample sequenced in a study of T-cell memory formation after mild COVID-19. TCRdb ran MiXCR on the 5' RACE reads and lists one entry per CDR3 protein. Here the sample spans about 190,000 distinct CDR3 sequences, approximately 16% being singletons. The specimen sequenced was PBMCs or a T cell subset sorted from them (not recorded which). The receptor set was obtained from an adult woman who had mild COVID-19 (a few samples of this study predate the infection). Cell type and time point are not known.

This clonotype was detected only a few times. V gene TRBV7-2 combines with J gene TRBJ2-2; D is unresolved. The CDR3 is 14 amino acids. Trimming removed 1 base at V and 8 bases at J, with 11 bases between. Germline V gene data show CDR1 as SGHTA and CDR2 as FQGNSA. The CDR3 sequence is CASSLVGYQGELFF. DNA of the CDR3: TGTGCCAGCAGCTTAGTGGGCTACCAGGGGGAGCTGTTTTTT.

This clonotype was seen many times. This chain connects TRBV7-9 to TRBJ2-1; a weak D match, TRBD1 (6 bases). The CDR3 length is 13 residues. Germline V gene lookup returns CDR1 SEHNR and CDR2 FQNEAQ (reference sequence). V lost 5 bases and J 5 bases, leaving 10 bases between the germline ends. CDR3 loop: CASSPGQHNEQFF. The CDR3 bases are TGTGCCAGCAGCCCTGGACAGCACAATGAGCAGTTCTTC.

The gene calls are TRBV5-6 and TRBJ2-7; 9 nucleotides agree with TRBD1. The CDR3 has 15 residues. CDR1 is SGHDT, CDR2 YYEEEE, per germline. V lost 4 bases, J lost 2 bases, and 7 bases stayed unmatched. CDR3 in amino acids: CASSRDRTGAYEQYF. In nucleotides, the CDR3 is TGTGCCAGCAGCCGTGACCGGACAGGGGCCTACGAGCAGTACTTC.

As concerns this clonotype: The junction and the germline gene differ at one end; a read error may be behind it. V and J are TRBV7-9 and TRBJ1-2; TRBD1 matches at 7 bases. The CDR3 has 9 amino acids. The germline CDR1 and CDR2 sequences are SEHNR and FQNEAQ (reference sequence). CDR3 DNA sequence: TGTGCCAGCAGCTTAGGGACAGGCTTC. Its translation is CASSLGTGF.

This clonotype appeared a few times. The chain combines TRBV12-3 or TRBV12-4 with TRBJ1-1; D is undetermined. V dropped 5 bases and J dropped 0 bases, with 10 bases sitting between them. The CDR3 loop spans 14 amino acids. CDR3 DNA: TGTGCCAGCAGTCTCATGGACCTGAACACTGAAGCTTTCTTT. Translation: CASSLMDLNTEAFF.

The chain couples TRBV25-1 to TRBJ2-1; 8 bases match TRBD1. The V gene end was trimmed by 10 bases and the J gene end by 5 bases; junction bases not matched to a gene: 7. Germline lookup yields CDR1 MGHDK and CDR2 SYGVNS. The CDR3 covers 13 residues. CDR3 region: CATADRDHNEQFF. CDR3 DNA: TGTGCCACTGCGGACAGGGACCACAATGAGCAGTTCTTC. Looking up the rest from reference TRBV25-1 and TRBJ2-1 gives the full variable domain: EADIYQTPRYLVIGTGKKITLECSQTMGHDKMYWYQQDPGMELHLIHYSYGVNSTEKGDLSSESTVSRIRTEHFPLTLESARPSHTSQYLCATADRDHNEQFFGPGTRLTVL.

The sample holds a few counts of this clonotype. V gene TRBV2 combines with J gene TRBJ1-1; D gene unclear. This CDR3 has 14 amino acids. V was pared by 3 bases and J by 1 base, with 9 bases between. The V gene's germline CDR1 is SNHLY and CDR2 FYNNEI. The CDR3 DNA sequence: TGTGCCAGCAGTGATAGGGTAGGGAACACTGAAGCTTTCTTT. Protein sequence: CASSDRVGNTEAFF.

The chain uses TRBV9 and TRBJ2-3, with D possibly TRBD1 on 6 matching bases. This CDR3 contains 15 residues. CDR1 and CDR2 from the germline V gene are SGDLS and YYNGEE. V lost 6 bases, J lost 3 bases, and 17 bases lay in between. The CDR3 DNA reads TGTGCCAGCAACTTACAGGGTGTGGGGACAGATACGCAGTATTTT. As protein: CASNLQGVGTDTQYF. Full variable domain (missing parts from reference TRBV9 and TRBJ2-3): DSGVTQTPKHLITATGQRVTLRCSPRSGDLSVYWYQQSLDQGLQFLIQYYNGEERAKGNILERFSAQQFPDLHSELNLSSLELGDSALYFCASNLQGVGTDTQYFGPGTRLTVL.

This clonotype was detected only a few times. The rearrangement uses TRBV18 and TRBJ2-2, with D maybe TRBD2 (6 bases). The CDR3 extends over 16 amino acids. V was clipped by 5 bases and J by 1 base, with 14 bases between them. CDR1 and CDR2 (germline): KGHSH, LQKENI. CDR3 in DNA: TGTGCCAGCTCATCGCGGACTAAGCAGAACACCGGGGAGCTGTTTTTT. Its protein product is CASSSRTKQNTGELFF.

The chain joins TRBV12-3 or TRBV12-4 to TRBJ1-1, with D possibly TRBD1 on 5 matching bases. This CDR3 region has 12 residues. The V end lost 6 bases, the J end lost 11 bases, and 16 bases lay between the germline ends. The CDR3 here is CASRVYGGSAFF. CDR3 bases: TGTGCCAGCAGAGTTTATGGGGGGTCTGCTTTCTTT.

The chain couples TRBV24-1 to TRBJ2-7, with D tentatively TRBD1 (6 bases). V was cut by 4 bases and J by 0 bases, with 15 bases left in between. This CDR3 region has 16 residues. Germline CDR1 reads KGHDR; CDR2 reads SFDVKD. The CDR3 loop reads CATSEHPGQGSYEQYF. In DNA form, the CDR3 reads TGTGCCACCAGTGAGCATCCGGGACAAGGCTCCTACGAGCAGTACTTC.

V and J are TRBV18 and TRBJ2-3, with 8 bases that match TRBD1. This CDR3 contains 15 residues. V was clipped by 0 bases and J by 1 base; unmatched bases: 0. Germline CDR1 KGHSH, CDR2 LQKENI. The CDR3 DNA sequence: TGTGCCAGCTCACCACCGACAGGGGGCACAGATACGCAGTATTTT. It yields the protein CASSPPTGGTDTQYF.

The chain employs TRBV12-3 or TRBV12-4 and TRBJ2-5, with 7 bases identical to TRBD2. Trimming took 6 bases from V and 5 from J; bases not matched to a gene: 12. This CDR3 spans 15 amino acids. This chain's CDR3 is CASSPGLFAHETQYF. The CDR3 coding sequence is TGTGCCAGCAGCCCGGGACTATTTGCCCATGAGACCCAGTACTTC.

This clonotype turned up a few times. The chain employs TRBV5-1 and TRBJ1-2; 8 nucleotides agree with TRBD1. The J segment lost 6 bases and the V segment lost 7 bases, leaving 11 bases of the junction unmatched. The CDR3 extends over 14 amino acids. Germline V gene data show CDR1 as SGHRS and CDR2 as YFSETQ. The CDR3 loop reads CASQDRVGADGYTF. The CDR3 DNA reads TGCGCCAGCCAGGACAGGGTGGGTGCCGATGGCTACACCTTC.

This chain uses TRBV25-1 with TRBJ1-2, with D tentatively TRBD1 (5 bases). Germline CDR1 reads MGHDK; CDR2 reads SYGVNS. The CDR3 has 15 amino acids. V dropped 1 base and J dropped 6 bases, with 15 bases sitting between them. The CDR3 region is CASSELTGRYDGYTF. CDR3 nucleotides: TGTGCCAGCAGTGAATTAACAGGTCGTTACGATGGCTACACCTTC.

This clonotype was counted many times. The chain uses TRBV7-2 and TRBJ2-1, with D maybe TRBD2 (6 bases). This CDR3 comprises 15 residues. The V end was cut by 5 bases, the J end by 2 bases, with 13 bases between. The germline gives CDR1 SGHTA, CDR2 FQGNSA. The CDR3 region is CASSRSGLTYNEQFF. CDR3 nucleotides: TGTGCCAGCAGCCGATCGGGACTCACCTACAATGAGCAGTTCTTC.

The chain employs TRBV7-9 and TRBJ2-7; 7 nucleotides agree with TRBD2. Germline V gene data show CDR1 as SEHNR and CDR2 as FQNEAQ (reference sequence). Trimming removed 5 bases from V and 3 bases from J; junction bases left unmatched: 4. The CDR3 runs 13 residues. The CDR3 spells CASSRGEVYEQYF. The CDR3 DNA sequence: TGTGCCAGCAGCCGGGGGGAGGTCTACGAGCAGTACTTC. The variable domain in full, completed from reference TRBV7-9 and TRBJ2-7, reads DTGVSQNPRHKITKRGQNVTFRCDPISEHNRLYWYRQTLGQGPEFLTYFQNEAQLEKSRLLSDRFSAERPKGSFSTLEIQRTEQGDSAMYLCASSRGEVYEQYFGPGTRLTVT.

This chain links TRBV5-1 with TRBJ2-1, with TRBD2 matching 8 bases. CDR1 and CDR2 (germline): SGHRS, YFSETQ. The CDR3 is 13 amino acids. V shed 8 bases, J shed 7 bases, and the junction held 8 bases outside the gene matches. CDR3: CASRTSLGNEQFF. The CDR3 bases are TGCGCCAGTCGGACTAGCCTGGGGAATGAGCAGTTCTTC.

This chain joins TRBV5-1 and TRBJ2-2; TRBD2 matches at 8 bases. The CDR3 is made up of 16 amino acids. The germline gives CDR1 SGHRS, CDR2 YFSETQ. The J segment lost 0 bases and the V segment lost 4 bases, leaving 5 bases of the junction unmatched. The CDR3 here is CASSLTSGSNTGELFF. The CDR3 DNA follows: TGCGCCAGCAGCCTTACTAGCGGCTCGAACACCGGGGAGCTGTTTTTT. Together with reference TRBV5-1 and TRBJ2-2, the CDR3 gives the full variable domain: KAGVTQTPRYLIKTRGQQVTLSCSPISGHRSVSWYQQTPGQGLQFLFEYFSETQRNKGNFPGRFSGRQFSNSRSEMNVSTLELGDSALYLCASSLTSGSNTGELFFGEGSRLTVL.

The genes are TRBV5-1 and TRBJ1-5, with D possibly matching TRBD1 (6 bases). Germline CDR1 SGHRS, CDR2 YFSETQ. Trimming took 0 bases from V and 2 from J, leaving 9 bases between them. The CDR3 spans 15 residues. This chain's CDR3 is CASSLEAGGNQPQHF. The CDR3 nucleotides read TGCGCCAGCAGCTTGGAGGCAGGGGGCAATCAGCCCCAGCATTTT. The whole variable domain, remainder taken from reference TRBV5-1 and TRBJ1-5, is KAGVTQTPRYLIKTRGQQVTLSCSPISGHRSVSWYQQTPGQGLQFLFEYFSETQRNKGNFPGRFSGRQFSNSRSEMNVSTLELGDSALYLCASSLEAGGNQPQHFGDGTRLSIL.

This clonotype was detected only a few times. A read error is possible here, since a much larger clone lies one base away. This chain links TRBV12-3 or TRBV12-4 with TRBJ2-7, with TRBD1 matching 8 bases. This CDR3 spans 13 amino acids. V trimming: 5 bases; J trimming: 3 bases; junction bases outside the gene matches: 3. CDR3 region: CASSHGQGYEQYF. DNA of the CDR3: TGTGCCAGCAGTCACGGACAGGGCTACGAGCAGTACTTC.